The next 27 T cell receptor beta chains were all read from a single sample in a study of blood T cell repertoires in COVID-19. The assay was immunoSEQ multiplex PCR, and TCRdb's table has in-frame clones only and misses some. This table has 60,000 or so clones, about 80% appearing once. Sequenced: peripheral blood. These receptors came from an elderly woman with acute or convalescent COVID-19.

The J gene is TRBJ1-2, the V gene TRBV9; 7 nucleotides line up with TRBD1. The CDR3 is made up of 14 amino acids. The V gene's germline CDR1 is SGDLS and CDR2 YYNGEE. J was trimmed by 2 bases and V by 3 bases; bases with no gene match: 4. CDR3 nucleotides: TGTGCCAGCAGCGACGGGACAGAAAACTATGGCTACACCTTC. Its translation: CASSDGTENYGYTF.

The J gene is TRBJ1-1, the V gene TRBV19, with D uncertain. The germline V gene has CDR1 LNHDA and CDR2 SQIVND (reference sequence). Trimming shortened V by 3 bases and J by 3 bases, and 8 bases separated the two germline ends. The CDR3 runs to 13 residues. In nucleotides, the CDR3 is TGTGCCAGTAGTATTGTCGAGGACACTGAAGCTTTCTTT. Protein product: CASSIVEDTEAFF.

This chain links TRBV5-5 with TRBJ1-6; a weak D match, TRBD1 (6 bases). V was cut by 3 bases and J by 6 bases, with 19 bases left in between. Germline CDR1 SGHKS, CDR2 YYEKEE (reference sequence). CDR3 length equals 17 residues. The CDR3 is CASSSVDPGAGNSPLHF. In DNA form, the CDR3 reads TGTGCCAGCAGCTCGGTCGACCCAGGGGCTGGTAATTCACCCCTCCACTTT.

The sample holds a few counts of this clone. The chain uses TRBV4-1 and TRBJ2-7; TRBD1 might be the D (5 bases). CDR1 and CDR2 from the germline V gene are MGHRA and YSYEKL. The CDR3 has 12 residues. Trimming took 10 bases from V and 3 from J, leaving 13 bases between them. In DNA, the CDR3 is TGCGCCACTGGGGCGTTAGGCTACGAGCAGTACTTC. It encodes CATGALGYEQYF.

In this sample, this clone turned up a few times. The chain is built from TRBV14 and TRBJ2-2; weak D call: TRBD1 (5 bases). CDR3 size: 16 residues. Germline loops: CDR1 SGHDN, CDR2 FVKESK. Trimming cost V 1 base and J 0 bases, with 9 bases left between them. The DNA of the CDR3 is TGTGCCAGCAGCCAAGTTGTAGGGGCGAACACCGGGGAGCTGTTTTTT. It yields the protein CASSQVVGANTGELFF.

The V and J genes are TRBV27 and TRBJ1-6; 7 nucleotides align to TRBD1. There are 13 residues in the CDR3. Germline V CDR1 and CDR2: MNHEY, SMNVEV (reference sequence). V was pared by 5 bases and J by 9 bases, with 4 bases of the junction left unmatched. The CDR3 DNA is TGTGCCAGCAGTGACAGGGCGGGTTCACCCCTCCACTTT. Translating gives CASSDRAGSPLHF.

The table lists this clone with a few counts. This chain uses TRBV7-2 with TRBJ2-7, with 10 bases matching TRBD2. CDR3 size: 15 residues. Germline V CDR1 and CDR2: SGHTA, FQGNSA. With V trimmed by 4 bases and J by 2 bases, 5 bases remained unmatched. The CDR3, as DNA: TGTGCCAGCAGCTCCCGGACTAGCGGCCCCTACGAGCAGTACTTC. The encoded protein is CASSSRTSGPYEQYF.

V gene TRBV2 combines with J gene TRBJ1-1; D gene ambiguous. The CDR3 is 14 amino acids. CDR1 SNHLY and CDR2 FYNNEI come from the germline V gene. The germline V and J ends were trimmed by 2 bases and 1 base, with 8 bases remaining between them. CDR3 coding DNA: TGTGCCAGCAGTGAACAACGGTCGAACACTGAAGCTTTCTTT. It encodes CASSEQRSNTEAFF.

This chain uses TRBV28 with TRBJ2-7, with D tentatively TRBD2 (5 bases). The CDR3 has 13 amino acids. CDR1 is MDHEN and CDR2 is SYDVKM in the germline V gene. Trimming took 6 bases from V and 4 from J, leaving 13 bases between them. In DNA, the CDR3 is TGTGCCAGCAGCGGGGTAGCCCGATACGAGCAGTACTTC. Its protein is CASSGVARYEQYF.

This rearrangement joins TRBV23-1 to TRBJ2-7; D possibly corresponds to TRBD2 (6 bases). TRBV23-1 is known as an ORF, though its function is uncertain. The CDR3 consists of 18 residues. V dropped 2 bases and J dropped 2 bases, with 22 bases sitting between them. The CDR3 sequence: CASSQTWAAPGVAYEQYF. The CDR3 DNA follows: TGCGCCAGCAGTCAAACTTGGGCGGCCCCGGGAGTCGCCTACGAGCAGTACTTC.

This chain joins TRBV18 and TRBJ2-7; the match to TRBD1 covers 7 bases. This CDR3 contains 12 residues. The junction had 1 base not matched to a gene; V was cut back by 2 bases and J by 6 bases. Germline V CDR1 and CDR2: KGHSH, LQKENI. This CDR3 is CASSPDRAEQYF. As DNA, the CDR3 is TGTGCCAGCTCACCAGACAGGGCCGAGCAGTACTTC.

The chain links TRBV24-1 to TRBJ2-1; TRBD2 agrees at 8 bases. Germline V lookup: CDR1 KGHDR, CDR2 SFDVKD. V lost 5 bases to trimming and J lost 0 bases; unmatched junction nucleotides: 8. The CDR3 consists of 17 residues. The CDR3 is CATSGAGDASSYNEQFF. DNA of the CDR3: TGTGCCACCAGTGGAGCGGGGGACGCAAGCTCCTACAATGAGCAGTTCTTC.

This clone turned up a few times. V gene TRBV27 combines with J gene TRBJ2-7, with 14 positions matching TRBD2. This CDR3 has 15 amino acids. V shed 8 bases, J shed 5 bases, and the junction held 8 bases outside the gene matches. CDR1 MNHEY and CDR2 SMNVEV come from the germline V gene (reference sequence). The CDR3 here is CASSGLAGARHEQYF. CDR3 nucleotides: TGTGCCAGCTCGGGACTAGCGGGAGCGCGCCACGAGCAGTACTTC.

The V call is TRBV12-5, the J call TRBJ1-2; no reliable D call. From germline, CDR1 is LGHNT and CDR2 FRNRAP. CDR3 length: 14 amino acids. Trimming left V 7 bases short and J 2 bases short, with 14 bases between. CDR3 in amino acids: CASANDPGNYGYTF. CDR3 DNA: TGTGCTAGTGCCAATGACCCCGGGAACTATGGCTACACCTTC.

The gene calls are TRBV9 and TRBJ1-2; 8 nucleotides match TRBD1. Looked up from germline, CDR1 is SGDLS and CDR2 is YYNGEE. The CDR3 totals 15 residues. V lost 3 bases to trimming and J lost 4 bases; unmatched junction nucleotides: 8. The CDR3 DNA reads TGTGCCAGCAGCGGTCGACAGGGGATATTCTATGGCTACACCTTC. Protein: CASSGRQGIFYGYTF. The variable domain in full, with the rest retrieved from reference TRBV9 and TRBJ1-2, is DSGVTQTPKHLITATGQRVTLRCSPRSGDLSVYWYQQSLDQGLQFLIQYYNGEERAKGNILERFSAQQFPDLHSELNLSSLELGDSALYFCASSGRQGIFYGYTFGSGTRLTVV.

The rearrangement links TRBV19 to TRBJ1-3; D is ambiguous. Germline V CDR1 and CDR2: LNHDA, SQIVND (reference sequence). V was trimmed by 4 bases and J by 0 bases, leaving 10 bases between them. This CDR3 region has 15 residues. CDR3 nucleotide sequence: TGTGCCAGTAGTACCGGACTTAGCTCTGGAAACACCATATATTTT. This codes for CASSTGLSSGNTIYF.

The genes are TRBV14 and TRBJ1-6; 7 bases are a match to TRBD1. This CDR3 region has 14 residues. Germline CDR1 and CDR2: SGHDN and FVKESK. Trimming cost V 10 bases and J 9 bases; bases outside gene matches: 12. The CDR3 is CATLDRAARSPLHF. CDR3 DNA: TGTGCCACCCTAGACAGGGCAGCTCGTTCACCCCTCCACTTT. Complete variable domain (other parts from reference TRBV14 and TRBJ1-6): EAGVTQFPSHSVIEKGQTVTLRCDPISGHDNLYWYRRVMGKEIKFLLHFVKESKQDESGMPNNRFLAERTGGTYSTLKVQPAELEDSGVYFCATLDRAARSPLHFGNGTRLTVT.

The J gene is TRBJ2-5, the V gene TRBV6-5; 8 bases align to TRBD2. The CDR3 sequence is 14 residues long. Germline assignment: CDR1 MNHEY and CDR2 SVGAGI. Losses at the gene ends were 4 bases for V and 4 bases for J; bases not matched to a gene: 5. The CDR3 nucleotides read TGTGCCAGCAGTTTCGGGACTAGGGGAGAGACCCAGTACTTC. It yields the protein CASSFGTRGETQYF.

This clone was seen only a few times. The chain joins TRBV4-1 to TRBJ2-3; possible D gene TRBD2, 6 bases. Deletions cut 5 bases from V and 4 bases from J, with 16 bases between. This CDR3 comprises 15 residues. Germline V CDR1 and CDR2: MGHRA, YSYEKL. CDR3 DNA sequence: TGCGCCAGCAGCTCGCGACTAGTGGTGGCAGATACGCAGTATTTT. Translating it yields CASSSRLVVADTQYF.

This clone has a handful of counts. The sample holds other DNA sequences that translate to the same CDR3. The V and J genes are TRBV30 and TRBJ1-2; D perhaps matches TRBD1 (6 bases). V was pared by 7 bases and J by 0 bases, with 15 bases between. Per germline, CDR1 GTSNPN and CDR2 SVGIG (reference sequence). The CDR3 contains 14 residues. Here the CDR3 reads CASPPGDTNYGYTF. CDR3 coding DNA: TGTGCCTCCCCGCCAGGGGACACTAACTATGGCTACACCTTC.

This chain joins TRBV15 and TRBJ1-5; possibly TRBD1 for D (5 bases). This CDR3 is 17 amino acids long. V was cut by 0 bases and J by 7 bases, with 19 bases left in between. The V gene's germline CDR1 is LNHNV and CDR2 YYDKDF (reference sequence). The CDR3 nucleotides are TGTGCCACCAGCAGAGATAATACGGCCAGGGTTGGGCAGCCCCAGCATTTT. This encodes CATSRDNTARVGQPQHF.

The chain uses TRBV4-2 and TRBJ1-5; D might be TRBD1 (6 bases). CDR1 and CDR2 (germline): LGHNA, YNFKEQ. CDR3 length: 15 amino acids. V was cut by 3 bases and J by 5 bases, with 14 bases left in between. This CDR3 reads CASSQATSGDQPQHF. In nucleotides, the CDR3 is TGTGCCAGCAGCCAGGCGACTTCAGGGGATCAGCCCCAGCATTTT.

The gene calls are TRBV11-2 and TRBJ2-3; D might be TRBD1 (6 bases). The CDR3 contains 13 residues. V lost 3 bases and J 6 bases, leaving 10 bases between the germline ends. Germline values: CDR1 SGHAT, CDR2 FQNNGV. CDR3 amino acids: CASSFPGADTQYF. In DNA, the CDR3 is TGTGCCAGCAGCTTCCCAGGGGCGGATACGCAGTATTTT. Full variable domain (remainder filled in from reference TRBV11-2 and TRBJ2-3): EAGVAQSPRYKIIEKRQSVAFWCNPISGHATLYWYQQILGQGPKLLIQFQNNGVVDDSQLPKDRFSAERLKGVDSTLKIQPAKLEDSAVYLCASSFPGADTQYFGPGTRLTVL.

This chain links TRBV5-1 with TRBJ1-1, with TRBD1 as a possible D gene (6 bases). The CDR3 sequence is 15 residues long. The V gene's germline CDR1 is SGHRS and CDR2 YFSETQ. V was pared by 1 base and J by 4 bases, with 14 bases between. Here the CDR3 DNA reads TGCGCCAGCAGCTTGATACGGGGGGCTGGCACTGAAGCTTTCTTT. This codes for CASSLIRGAGTEAFF.

The chain has TRBV6-5 and TRBJ1-2, with 8 positions matching TRBD1. The V gene end was trimmed by 7 bases and the J gene end by 0 bases; junction bases not matched to a gene: 7. Per the germline V gene, CDR1 is MNHEY and CDR2 is SVGAGI. The CDR3 extends over 15 amino acids. The CDR3 region has the DNA TGTGCCAGCACCAGGGCAGGGGGCCCTAACTATGGCTACACCTTC. Translated, it gives CASTRAGGPNYGYTF.

This chain uses TRBV30 with TRBJ1-6; 8 nucleotides agree with TRBD1. The CDR3 loop spans 15 amino acids. Germline V gives CDR1 GTSNPN, CDR2 SVGIG (reference sequence). J was trimmed by 10 bases and V by 0 bases; bases with no gene match: 8. CDR3 bases: TGTGCCTGGAGTGTACTGGGCCAGGGGGCCTCACCCCTCCACTTT. Protein sequence: CAWSVLGQGASPLHF.

V is TRBV5-1 and J is TRBJ2-1, with D tentatively TRBD1 (6 bases). Germline V gene sequence: CDR1 SGHRS, CDR2 YFSETQ. Trimming removed 5 bases at V and 6 bases at J, with 18 bases between. The CDR3 runs to 15 residues. CDR3 DNA: TGCGCCAGCAGAGCGTCAGGGGATCCCACCAATGAGCAGTTCTTC. Translated: CASRASGDPTNEQFF.